This passage covers 3 T cell receptor beta chains from one sample sequenced in a study of T cells in tuberculosis. Thawed, overnight-rested PBMC were stained with GMM-loaded CD1B tetramer, viability dye and anti-CD3, then sorted. CD1B tetramers were loaded with Rhodococcus equi-derived C32 glucose monomycolate. Sequencing was performed with immunoSEQ multiplex PCR; in TCRdb, only in-frame clones are kept and a portion is missing. Seen here are roughly 59,000 clones, 81% observed once, and the top ten hold more than 10%. The sequenced sample consisted of CD1b-GMM tetramer-negative cells sorted from PBMCs. The receptors stem from an adult woman with latent tuberculosis.

The J gene is TRBJ1-2, the V gene TRBV19, with TRBD1 matching 8 bases. Germline-derived CDR1 and CDR2 are LNHDA and SQIVND (reference sequence). This CDR3 has 14 residues. With 7 bases clipped from V and 4 bases from J, the junction kept 8 bases outside the gene matches. For the CDR3, the DNA is TGTGCCAGTACCGACGGACAGGGTAGCTATGGCTACACCTTC. Protein product: CASTDGQGSYGYTF.

CDR3 bases: TGTGCCAGCAGCCCGGGGGGGGTGAACACTGAAGCTTTCTTT. Translated, it gives CASSPGGVNTEAFF. V gene TRBV7-8 combines with J gene TRBJ1-1; perhaps TRBD1 as D (5 bases). The CDR3 sequence is 14 residues long. The V and J ends lost 5 bases and 0 bases respectively, with 10 bases between them. CDR1 is SGHVS, CDR2 FQNEAQ, per germline.

A few counts support this clone. The rearrangement joins TRBV27 to TRBJ2-2; 10 bases map to TRBD2. This CDR3 is 18 amino acids long. The germline V gene encodes CDR1 MNHEY and CDR2 SMNVEV (reference sequence). Losses at the gene ends were 6 bases for V and 5 bases for J; bases not matched to a gene: 15. The CDR3 loop reads CASRTSQREGLETGELFF. CDR3 nucleotides: TGTGCCAGCAGGACCTCCCAGCGGGAGGGCCTTGAAACCGGGGAGCTGTTTTTT.